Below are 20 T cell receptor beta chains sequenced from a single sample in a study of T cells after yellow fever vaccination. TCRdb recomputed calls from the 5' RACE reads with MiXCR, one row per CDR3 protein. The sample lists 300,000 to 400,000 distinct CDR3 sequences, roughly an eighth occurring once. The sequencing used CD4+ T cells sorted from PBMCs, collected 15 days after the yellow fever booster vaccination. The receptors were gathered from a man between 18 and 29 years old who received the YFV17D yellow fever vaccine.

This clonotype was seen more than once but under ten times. This chain's CDR3 is CSAPVLIGELFF. Here the CDR3 DNA reads TGCAGTGCCCCAGTGCTAATAGGGGAGCTGTTTTTT. The chain is built from TRBV20-1 and TRBJ2-2; D is unclear. V dropped 6 bases and J dropped 8 bases, with 13 bases sitting between them. Germline V gives CDR1 DFQATT, CDR2 SNEGSKA (reference sequence). The CDR3 is 12 residues long.

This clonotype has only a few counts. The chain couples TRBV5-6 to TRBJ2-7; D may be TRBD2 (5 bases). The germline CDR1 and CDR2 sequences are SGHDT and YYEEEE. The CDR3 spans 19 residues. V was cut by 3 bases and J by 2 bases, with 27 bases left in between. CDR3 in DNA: TGTGCCAGCAGCTCGGTGGAGGCGAGGGCGACTACCCGGACCTACGAGCAGTACTTC. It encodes CASSSVEARATTRTYEQYF.

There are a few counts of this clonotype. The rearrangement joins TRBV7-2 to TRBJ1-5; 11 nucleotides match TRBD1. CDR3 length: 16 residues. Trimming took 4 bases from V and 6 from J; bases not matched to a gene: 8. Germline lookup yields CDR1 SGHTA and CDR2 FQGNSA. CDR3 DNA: TGTGCCAGCAGCTCCCGATCGGGGACAGGGGGTCAGCCCCAGCATTTT. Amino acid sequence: CASSSRSGTGGQPQHF. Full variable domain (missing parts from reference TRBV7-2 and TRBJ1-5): GAGVSQSPSNKVTEKGKDVELRCDPISGHTALYWYRQSLGQGLEFLIYFQGNSAPDKSGLPSDRFSAERTGGSVSTLTIQRTQQEDSAVYLCASSSRSGTGGQPQHFGDGTRLSIL.

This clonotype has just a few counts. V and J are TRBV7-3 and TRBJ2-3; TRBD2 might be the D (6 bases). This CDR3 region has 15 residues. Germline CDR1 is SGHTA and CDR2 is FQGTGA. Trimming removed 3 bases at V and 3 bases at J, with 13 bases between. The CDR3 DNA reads TGTGCCAGCAGCTTTGGCCCCGGGGGTACAGATACGCAGTATTTT. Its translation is CASSFGPGGTDTQYF.

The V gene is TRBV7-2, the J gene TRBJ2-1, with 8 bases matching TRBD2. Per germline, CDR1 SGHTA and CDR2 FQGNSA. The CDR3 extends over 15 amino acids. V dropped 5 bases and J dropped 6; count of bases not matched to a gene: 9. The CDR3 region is CASSPRRGDSNEQFF. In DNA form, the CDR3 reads TGTGCCAGCAGCCCAAGGCGGGGGGACTCCAATGAGCAGTTCTTC.

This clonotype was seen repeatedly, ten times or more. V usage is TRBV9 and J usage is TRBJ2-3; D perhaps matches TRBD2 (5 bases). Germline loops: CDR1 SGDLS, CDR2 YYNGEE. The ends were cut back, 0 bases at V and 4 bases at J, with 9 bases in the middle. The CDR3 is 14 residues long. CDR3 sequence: CASSVASQADTQYF. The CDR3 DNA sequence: TGTGCCAGCAGCGTAGCTAGCCAGGCAGATACGCAGTATTTT.

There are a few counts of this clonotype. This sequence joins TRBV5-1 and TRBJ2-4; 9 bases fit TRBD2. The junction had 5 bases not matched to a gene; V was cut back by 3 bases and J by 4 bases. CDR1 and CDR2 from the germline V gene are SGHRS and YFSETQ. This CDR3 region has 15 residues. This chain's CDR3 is CASSSFSGGKNIQYF. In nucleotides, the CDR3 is TGCGCCAGCAGCTCCTTTAGCGGGGGTAAAAACATTCAGTACTTC.

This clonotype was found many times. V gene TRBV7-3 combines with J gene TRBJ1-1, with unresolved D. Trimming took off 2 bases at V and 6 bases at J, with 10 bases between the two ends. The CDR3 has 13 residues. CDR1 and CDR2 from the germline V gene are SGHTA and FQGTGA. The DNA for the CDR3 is TGTGCCAGCAGCTTAGTCCCCTCCGCTGAAGCTTTCTTT. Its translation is CASSLVPSAEAFF.

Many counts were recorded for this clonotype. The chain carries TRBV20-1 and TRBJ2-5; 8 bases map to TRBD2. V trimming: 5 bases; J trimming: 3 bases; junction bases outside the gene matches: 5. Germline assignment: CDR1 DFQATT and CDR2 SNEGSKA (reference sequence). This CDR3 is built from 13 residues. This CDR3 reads CSAPRGAEETQYF. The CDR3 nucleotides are TGCAGTGCTCCGCGGGGGGCTGAAGAGACCCAGTACTTC.

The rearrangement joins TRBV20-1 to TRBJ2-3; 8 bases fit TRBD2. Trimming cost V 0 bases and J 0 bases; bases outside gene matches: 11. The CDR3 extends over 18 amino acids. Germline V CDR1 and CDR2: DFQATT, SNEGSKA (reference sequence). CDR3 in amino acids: CSARDGMSGGLSTDTQYF. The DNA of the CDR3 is TGCAGTGCTAGAGATGGGATGAGCGGGGGCCTTAGCACAGATACGCAGTATTTT.

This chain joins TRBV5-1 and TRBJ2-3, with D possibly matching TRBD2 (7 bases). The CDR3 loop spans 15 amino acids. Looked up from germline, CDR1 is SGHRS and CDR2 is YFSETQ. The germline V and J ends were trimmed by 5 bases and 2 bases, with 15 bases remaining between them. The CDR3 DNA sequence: TGCGCCAGCAGAGGGGGGGGCTCATCCACAGATACGCAGTATTTT. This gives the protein CASRGGGSSTDTQYF.

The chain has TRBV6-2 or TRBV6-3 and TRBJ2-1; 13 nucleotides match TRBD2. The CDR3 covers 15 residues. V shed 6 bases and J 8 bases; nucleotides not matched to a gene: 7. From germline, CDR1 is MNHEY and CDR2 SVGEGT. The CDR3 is CASSSGTSGAHEQFF. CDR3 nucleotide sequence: TGTGCCAGCAGCTCCGGGACTAGCGGGGCCCATGAGCAGTTCTTC.

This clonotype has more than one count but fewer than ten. CDR3 sequence (DNA): TGTGCCAGCAGCTTTATGGCAGGGATTCGGAACACCGGGGAGCTGTTTTTT. Translated: CASSFMAGIRNTGELFF. V is TRBV5-6 and J is TRBJ2-2, with D possibly TRBD1 on 5 matching bases. The V gene lost 2 bases and the J gene lost 1 base, with 15 bases spanning the gap. The germline gives CDR1 SGHDT, CDR2 YYEEEE. This CDR3 is built from 17 residues.

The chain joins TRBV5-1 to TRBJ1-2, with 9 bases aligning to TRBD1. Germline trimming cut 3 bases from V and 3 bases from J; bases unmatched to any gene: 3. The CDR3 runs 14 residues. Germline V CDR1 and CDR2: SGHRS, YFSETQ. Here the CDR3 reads CASSWDRVDYGYTF. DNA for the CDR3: TGCGCCAGCAGCTGGGACAGGGTGGACTATGGCTACACCTTC.

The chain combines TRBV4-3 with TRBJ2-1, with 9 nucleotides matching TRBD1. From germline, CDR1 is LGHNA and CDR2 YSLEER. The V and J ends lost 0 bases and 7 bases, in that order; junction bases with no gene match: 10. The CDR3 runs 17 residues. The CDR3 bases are TGCGCCAGCAGCCAAGATATAGGGACAGGGAATTCGAATGAGCAGTTCTTC. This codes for CASSQDIGTGNSNEQFF.

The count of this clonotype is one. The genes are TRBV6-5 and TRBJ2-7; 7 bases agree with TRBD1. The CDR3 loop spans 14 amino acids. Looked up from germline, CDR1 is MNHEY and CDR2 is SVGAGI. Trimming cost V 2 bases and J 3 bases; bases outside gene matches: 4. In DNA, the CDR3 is TGTGCCAGCAGTTACGACAGGGTGGGCTACGAGCAGTACTTC. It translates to CASSYDRVGYEQYF.

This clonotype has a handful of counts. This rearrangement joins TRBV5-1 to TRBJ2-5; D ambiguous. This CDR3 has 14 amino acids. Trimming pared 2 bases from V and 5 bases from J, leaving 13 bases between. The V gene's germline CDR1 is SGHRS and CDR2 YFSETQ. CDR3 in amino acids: CASSFRPTEETQYF. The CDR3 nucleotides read TGCGCCAGCAGCTTTAGACCAACGGAGGAGACCCAGTACTTC. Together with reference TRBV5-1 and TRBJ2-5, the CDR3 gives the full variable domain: KAGVTQTPRYLIKTRGQQVTLSCSPISGHRSVSWYQQTPGQGLQFLFEYFSETQRNKGNFPGRFSGRQFSNSRSEMNVSTLELGDSALYLCASSFRPTEETQYFGPGTRLLVL.

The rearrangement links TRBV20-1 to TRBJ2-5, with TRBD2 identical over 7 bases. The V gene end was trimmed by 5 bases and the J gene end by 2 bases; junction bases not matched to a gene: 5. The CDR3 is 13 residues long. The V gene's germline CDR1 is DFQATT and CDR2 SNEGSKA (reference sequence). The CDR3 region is CSAWTGRQETQYF. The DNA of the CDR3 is TGCAGTGCTTGGACCGGGAGGCAAGAGACCCAGTACTTC.

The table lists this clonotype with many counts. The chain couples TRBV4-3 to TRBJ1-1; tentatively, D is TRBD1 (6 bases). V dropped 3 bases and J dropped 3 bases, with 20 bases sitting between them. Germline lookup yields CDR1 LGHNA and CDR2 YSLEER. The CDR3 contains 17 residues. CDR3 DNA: TGCGCCAGCAGCCAGATGACGCGGGGGCGAGAGGACACTGAAGCTTTCTTT. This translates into CASSQMTRGREDTEAFF.

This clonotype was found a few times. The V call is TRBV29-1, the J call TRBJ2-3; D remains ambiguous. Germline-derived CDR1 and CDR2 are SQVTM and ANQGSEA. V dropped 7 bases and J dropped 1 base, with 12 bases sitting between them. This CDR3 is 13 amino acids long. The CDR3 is CSATGPRTDTQYF. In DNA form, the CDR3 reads TGCAGCGCTACTGGACCCCGCACAGATACGCAGTATTTT.